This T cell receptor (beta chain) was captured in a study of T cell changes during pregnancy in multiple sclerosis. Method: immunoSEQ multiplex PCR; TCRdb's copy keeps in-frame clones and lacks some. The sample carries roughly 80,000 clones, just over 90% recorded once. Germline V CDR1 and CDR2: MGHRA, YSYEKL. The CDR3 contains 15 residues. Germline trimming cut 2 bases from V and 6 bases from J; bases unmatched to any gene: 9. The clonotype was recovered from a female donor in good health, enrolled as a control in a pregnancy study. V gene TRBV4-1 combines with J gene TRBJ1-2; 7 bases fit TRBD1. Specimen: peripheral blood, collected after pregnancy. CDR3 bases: TGCGCCAGCAGCCAACTGCGGACAGGATTGCATGGCTACACCTTC. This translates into CASSQLRTGLHGYTF.